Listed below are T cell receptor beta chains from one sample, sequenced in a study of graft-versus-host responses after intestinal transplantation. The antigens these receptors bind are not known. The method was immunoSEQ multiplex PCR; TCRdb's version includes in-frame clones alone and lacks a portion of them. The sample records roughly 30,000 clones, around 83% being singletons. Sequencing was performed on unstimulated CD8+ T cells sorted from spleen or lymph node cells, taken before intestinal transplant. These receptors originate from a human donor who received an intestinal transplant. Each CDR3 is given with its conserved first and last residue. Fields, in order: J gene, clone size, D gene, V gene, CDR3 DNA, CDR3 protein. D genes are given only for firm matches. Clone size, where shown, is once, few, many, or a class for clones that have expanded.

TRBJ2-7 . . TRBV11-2 TGTGCCAGCATCGAAGTCGTGACTGCGGGGGAGCAGTACTTC CASIEVVTAGEQYF
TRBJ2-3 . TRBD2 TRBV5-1 TGCGCCAGCAGCCCGCGGACTAGCGGGGGGGCGGCAGATACGCAGTATTTT CASSPRTSGGAADTQYF
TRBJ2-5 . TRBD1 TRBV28 TGTGCCAGCAGCAATTACCCGGGACAGATTCAAGAGACCCAGTACTTC CASSNYPGQIQETQYF
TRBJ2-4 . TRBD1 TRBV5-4 TGTGCCAGCAGCTGGGGGACAGGGGTCAGAAACATTCAGTACTTC CASSWGTGVRNIQYF
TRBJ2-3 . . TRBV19 TGTGCCAGTAGTAATTACAGGTCACCCCTCACAGATACGCAGTATTTT CASSNYRSPLTDTQYF
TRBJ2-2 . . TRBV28 TGTGCCAGCAGCACAGGGGGGGAGCCCGGGGAGCTGTTTTTT CASSTGGEPGELFF
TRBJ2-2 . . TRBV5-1 TGCGCCAGCAGCTTGGCCGTTACAGGGTATACCGGGGAGCTGTTTTTT CASSLAVTGYTGELFF
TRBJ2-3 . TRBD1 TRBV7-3 TGTGCCAGCAGCTCAAAAGGCCGGGACAGACACACAGATACGCAGTATTTT CASSSKGRDRHTDTQYF
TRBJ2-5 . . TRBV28 TGTGCCAGTTGGGGGGGCAGACTCCAAGAGACCCAGTACTTC CASWGGRLQETQYF
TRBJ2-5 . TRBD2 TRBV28 TGTGCCAGCAGTTTCCACGTCGGGAGGGAAGAGACCCAGTACTTC CASSFHVGREETQYF
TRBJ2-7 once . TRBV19 TGTGCCAGTAGTCTCAAGACAGGACCCTACGAGCAGTACTTC CASSLKTGPYEQYF
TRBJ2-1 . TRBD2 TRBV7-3 TGTGCCAGCACCGGAGCGGGATATGAGCAGTTCTTC CASTGAGYEQFF
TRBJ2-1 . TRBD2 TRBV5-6 TGTGCCAGCAGCTTAGGAGTTAAAGGACTAGCGGGAGACGAAAATGAGCAGTTCTTC CASSLGVKGLAGDENEQFF
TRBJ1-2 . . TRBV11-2 TGTGCCAGCAAGGGGCCCAGTTCAAATAACTATGGCTACACCTTC CASKGPSSNNYGYTF
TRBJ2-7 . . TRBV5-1 TGCGCCAGCAGCTTAACCAGGGAATACTACGAGCAGTACTTC CASSLTREYYEQYF
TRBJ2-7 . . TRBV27 TGTGCCAGCAGGTCCTATTCCGCCTTGTCCTACGAGCAGTACTTC CASRSYSALSYEQYF
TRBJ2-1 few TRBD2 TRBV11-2 TGTGCCAGCAGCTTAGCGGGGGGGCAGTTCTTC CASSLAGGQFF
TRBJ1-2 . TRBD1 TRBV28 TGTGCCAGCAGCAGGGACAGTTGGGAGGGCTACACCTTC CASSRDSWEGYTF
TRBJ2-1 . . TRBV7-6 TGTGCCAGCAGCCGGACACAGTGGCATGAGCAGTTCTTC CASSRTQWHEQFF
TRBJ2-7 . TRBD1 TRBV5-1 TGCGCCAGCAACGAGAGGGACAGGGGGAACTACGAGCAGTACTTC CASNERDRGNYEQYF
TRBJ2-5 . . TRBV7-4 TGTGCCAGCAGCCCACGAACTGGCGGAGGTATTCGAGAGACCCAGTACTTC CASSPRTGGGIRETQYF
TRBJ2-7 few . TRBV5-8 TGTGCCAGCCAGTCGGACGCCGGGACTGCTTACGAGCAGTACTTC CASQSDAGTAYEQYF
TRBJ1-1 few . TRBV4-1 TGCGCCAGCAGCCAGGGAGGGTGGGACACTGAAGCTTTCTTT CASSQGGWDTEAFF
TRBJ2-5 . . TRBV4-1 TGCGCCAGCAGCCCCAACTCAGGCTATCCCCAAGAGACCCAGTACTTC CASSPNSGYPQETQYF
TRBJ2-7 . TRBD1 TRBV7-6 TGTGCCAGCAGCTCAAAGGACAGGCTAGGGTCCTACGAGCAGTACTTC CASSSKDRLGSYEQYF
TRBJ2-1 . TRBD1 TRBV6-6 TGTGCCAGCAGTCTGACAGGGTACAGGGATTACAATGAGCAGTTCTTC CASSLTGYRDYNEQFF
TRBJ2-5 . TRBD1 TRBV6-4 TGTGCCAGCAGTGAGACAGGGGGCTTTAGCGAGACCCAGTACTTC CASSETGGFSETQYF
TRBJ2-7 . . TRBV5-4 TGTGCCAGCAGTTGGAGGGAGTCCTCCTACGAGCAGTACTTC CASSWRESSYEQYF
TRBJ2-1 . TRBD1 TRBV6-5 TGTGCCCGCCAGAACCGGGACAGACCCTACAATGAGCAGTTCTTC CARQNRDRPYNEQFF
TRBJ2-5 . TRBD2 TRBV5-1 TGCGCCAGCAGCACACCGACTAGCGGGCAAGAGACCCAGTACTTC CASSTPTSGQETQYF
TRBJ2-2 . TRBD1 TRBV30 TGTGCCTGGAGGCGGACAGGGTGGGTCGGGGAGCTGTTTTTT CAWRRTGWVGELFF
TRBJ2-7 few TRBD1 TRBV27 TGTGCCAGCAGCGACAGGGGCTACGAGCAGTACTTC CASSDRGYEQYF
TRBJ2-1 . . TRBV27 TGTGCCAGCAGCGAGACCTTAGCGTCAAGCTCCTACAATGAGCAGTTCTTC CASSETLASSSYNEQFF
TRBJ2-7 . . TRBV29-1 . CSAGTFGALEQYF
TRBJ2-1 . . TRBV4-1 TGCGCCAGCAGCCTTTCTAGGAATGAGCAGTTCTTC CASSLSRNEQFF
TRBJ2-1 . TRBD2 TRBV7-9 TGTGCCAGCAGCTTTGGGGTAGCGGGAGAAAGATACAATGAGCAGTTCTTC CASSFGVAGERYNEQFF
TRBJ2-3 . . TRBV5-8 TGTGCCAGCAGCAGCTTATGGTCGACAGATACGCAGTATTTT CASSSLWSTDTQYF
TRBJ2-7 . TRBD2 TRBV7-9 TGTGCCAGCAGCTTACCCACTAGCGGCTACGAGCAGTACTTC CASSLPTSGYEQYF
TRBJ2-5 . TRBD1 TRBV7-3 TGTGCCAGCAGCGCTTCCGGGACAGCAATTGAGACCCAGTACTTC CASSASGTAIETQYF
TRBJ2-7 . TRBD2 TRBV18 TGTGCCAGCTCACCACCCGGGACTAGCGGCTACGAGCAGTACTTC CASSPPGTSGYEQYF
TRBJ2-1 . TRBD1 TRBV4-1 TGCGCCAGCAGCCAAGAGAGGGGGCGCGTCGATGAGCAGTTCTTC CASSQERGRVDEQFF
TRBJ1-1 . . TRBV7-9 TGTGCCAGCAGCCAGTTAAGCGTACCGAAAGCTTTCTTT CASSQLSVPKAFF
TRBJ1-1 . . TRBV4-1 TGCGCCAGCAGCCAAGAGGTCTCAGGGAGGGGCACTGAAGCTTTCTTT CASSQEVSGRGTEAFF
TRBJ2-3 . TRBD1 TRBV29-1 TGCAGCGTTTCTCCGACAGGGGGGAGGGGCACAGATACGCAGTATTTT CSVSPTGGRGTDTQYF
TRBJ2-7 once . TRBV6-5 TGTGCCAGCAGTTACTACCCAGGGGTCTACGAGCAGTACTTC CASSYYPGVYEQYF
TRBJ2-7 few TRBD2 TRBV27 TGTGCCAGCAGTTCGCCCTTCGGCGGGAGGGGTGTTTACGAGCAGTACTTC CASSSPFGGRGVYEQYF
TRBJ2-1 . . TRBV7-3 TGTGCCAGCAGCTTAACGGGCCCCGACAATGAGCAGTTCTTC CASSLTGPDNEQFF
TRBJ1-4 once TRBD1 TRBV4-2 TGTGCCAGCAGCCCCGGGACAGCGGATAATGAAAAACTGTTTTTT CASSPGTADNEKLFF
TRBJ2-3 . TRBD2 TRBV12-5 TGTGCTAGTGGTTTTGCGATAGCGGGAGCGGCAGATACGCAGTATTTT CASGFAIAGAADTQYF
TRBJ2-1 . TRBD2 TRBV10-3 TGTGCCATCAGTGTGGCTAGCGGGAGCGGTAGTGAGCAGTTCTTC CAISVASGSGSEQFF
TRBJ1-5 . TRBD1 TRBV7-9 TGTGCCAGCAGCCGGACAGGGTTGAGCAATCAGCCCCAGCATTTT CASSRTGLSNQPQHF